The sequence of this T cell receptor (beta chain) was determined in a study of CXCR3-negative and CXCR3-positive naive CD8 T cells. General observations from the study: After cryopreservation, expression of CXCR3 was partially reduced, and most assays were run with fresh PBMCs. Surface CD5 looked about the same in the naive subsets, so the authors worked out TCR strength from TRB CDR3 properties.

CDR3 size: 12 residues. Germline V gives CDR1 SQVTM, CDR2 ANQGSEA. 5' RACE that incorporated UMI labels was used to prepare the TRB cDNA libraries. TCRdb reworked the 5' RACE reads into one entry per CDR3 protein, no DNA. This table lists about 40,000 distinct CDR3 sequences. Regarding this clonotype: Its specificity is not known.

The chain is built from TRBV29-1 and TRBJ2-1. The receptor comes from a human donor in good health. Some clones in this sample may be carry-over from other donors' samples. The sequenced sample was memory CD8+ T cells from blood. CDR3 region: CSVEDNGNEQFF.